Listed below are T cell receptor beta chains from one sample, sequenced in a study of T-cell memory formation after mild COVID-19. TCRdb reprocessed the 5' RACE reads with MiXCR, giving one entry per CDR3 protein. This repertoire shows about 560,000 distinct CDR3 sequences, roughly a sixth found once; its top ten account for about 7.5%. Sequencing was carried out using PBMCs or a T cell subset sorted from them (not recorded which). The receptors here all came from an adult woman who had mild COVID-19 (a few samples of this study predate the infection). Cell type and time point are not known. CDR3s include the opening cysteine and the closing phenylalanine or tryptophan. Fields, in order: V gene, clone size, D gene, J gene, CDR3 protein, CDR3 DNA. The D gene is left open where the match is weak. Clone size is not always given. Where it is, it says once, few, many or a class for expanded clones.

TRBV13	few	-	TRBJ1-3	CASSARQLLSGNTIYF	TGTGCCAGCAGCGCTAGACAGTTACTCTCTGGAAACACCATATATTTT
TRBV6-1	-	TRBD2	TRBJ2-1	CASSEGTSIVNEQFF	TGTGCCAGCAGTGAAGGGACTAGCATCGTCAATGAGCAGTTCTTC
TRBV19	-	-	TRBJ2-7	CASSQNRGIKGSYEQYF	TGTGCCAGTAGCCAAAACCGAGGGATAAAGGGGTCCTACGAGCAGTACTTC
TRBV7-9	few	-	TRBJ2-7	CASSLAGEFYEQYF	TGTGCCAGCAGCTTAGCCGGGGAATTCTACGAGCAGTACTTC
TRBV6-2/TRBV6-3	few	-	TRBJ1-5	CASSSRPTNGNQPQHF	TGTGCCAGCAGTTCCCGACCGACTAATGGCAATCAGCCCCAGCATTTT
TRBV2	few	TRBD1	TRBJ2-7	CASRDFWDREYEQYF	TGTGCCAGCAGAGACTTTTGGGACAGGGAGTACGAGCAGTACTTC
TRBV20-1	-	-	TRBJ1-1	CSARDPKGNTEAFF	TGCAGTGCTAGAGATCCGAAAGGGAACACTGAAGCTTTCTTT
TRBV12-3/TRBV12-4	few	TRBD2	TRBJ2-2	CASSSGPGGELVF	TGTGCCAGCAGTTCCGGACCTGGGGGGGAGCTGGTTTTT
TRBV4-1	few	-	TRBJ2-5	CASSQGGRRQETQYF	TGCGCCAGCAGCCAAGGAGGGAGGCGCCAAGAGACCCAGTACTTC
TRBV5-4	-	TRBD2	TRBJ2-1	CASSSGLAGGVNEQFF	TGTGCCAGCAGCTCCGGACTAGCGGGAGGGGTTAATGAGCAGTTCTTC
TRBV5-1	-	-	TRBJ2-1	CASSLKLYNEQFF	TGCGCCAGCAGCTTGAAACTTTACAATGAGCAGTTCTTC
TRBV6-1	-	-	TRBJ1-2	CASRPTDGYTF	TGTGCCAGCAGGCCGACAGATGGCTACACCTTC
TRBV7-2	-	-	TRBJ2-5	CASRGTPSKETQYF	TGTGCCAGCAGAGGAACCCCTAGCAAAGAGACCCAGTACTTC
TRBV20-1	-	-	TRBJ2-1	CSAKSYNEQFF	TGCAGTGCCAAATCCTACAATGAGCAGTTCTTC
TRBV20-1	-	TRBD2	TRBJ2-7	CSARDVLAGGGYEQYF	TGCAGTGCTAGAGATGTACTAGCGGGGGGAGGATACGAGCAGTACTTC
TRBV20-1	-	-	TRBJ2-3	CSARLGITDTQYF	TGCAGTGCCCGGCTGGGGATTACAGATACGCAGTATTTT
TRBV20-1	-	TRBD2	TRBJ2-3	CSARALLAVTDTQYF	TGCAGTGCTAGAGCCTTACTAGCGGTCACAGATACGCAGTATTTT
TRBV19	few	-	TRBJ1-2	CASRQRASGYTF	TGTGCCAGTAGGCAGAGGGCTAGCGGCTACACCTTC
TRBV18	-	TRBD1	TRBJ2-3	CASSLRTGKRDTQYF	TGTGCCAGCTCACTCCGGACAGGGAAGAGAGATACGCAGTATTTT
TRBV24-1	few	-	TRBJ2-7	CATSDPPLDEQYF	TGTGCCACCAGTGACCCTCCCCTAGACGAGCAGTACTTC
TRBV12-3/TRBV12-4	-	-	TRBJ1-3	CASRLAGNSGNTIYF	TGTGCCAGCAGGTTAGCAGGGAACTCTGGAAACACCATATATTTT
TRBV6-1	-	-	TRBJ1-2	CASSARQDYGYTF	TGTGCCAGCAGTGCTAGACAGGACTATGGCTACACCTTC
TRBV7-9	few	TRBD2	TRBJ2-2	CASSTQRGLDGELFF	TGTGCCAGCAGCACTCAGCGGGGCCTCGACGGGGAGCTGTTTTTT
TRBV4-2	few	TRBD1	TRBJ2-3	CASSQFNPQTGDDTQYF	TGTGCCAGCAGCCAATTCAACCCCCAGACAGGGGATGATACGCAGTATTTT
TRBV19	-	-	TRBJ2-7	CASSTVHYRADEQYF	TGTGCCAGTAGTACAGTCCATTACAGGGCTGACGAGCAGTACTTC